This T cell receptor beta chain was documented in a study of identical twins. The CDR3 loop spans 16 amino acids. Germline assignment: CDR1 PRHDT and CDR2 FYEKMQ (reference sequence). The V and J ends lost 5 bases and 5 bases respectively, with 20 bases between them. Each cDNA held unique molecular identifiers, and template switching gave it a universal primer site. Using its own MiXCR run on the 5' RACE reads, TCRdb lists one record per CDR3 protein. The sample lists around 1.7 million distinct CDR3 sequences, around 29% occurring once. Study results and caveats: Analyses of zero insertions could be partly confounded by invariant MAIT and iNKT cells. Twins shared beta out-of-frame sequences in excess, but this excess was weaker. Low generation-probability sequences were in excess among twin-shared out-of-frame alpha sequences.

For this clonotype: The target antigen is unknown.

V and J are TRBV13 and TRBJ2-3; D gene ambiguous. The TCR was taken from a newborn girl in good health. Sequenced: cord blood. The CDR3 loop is CASSPPAAEHRDTQYF. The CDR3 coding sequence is TGTGCCAGCAGCCCCCCAGCTGCTGAGCACAGAGATACGCAGTATTTT. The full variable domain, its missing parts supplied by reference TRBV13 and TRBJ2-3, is AAGVIQSPRHLIKEKRETATLKCYPIPRHDTVYWYQQGPGQDPQFLISFYEKMQSDKGSIPDRFSAQQFSDYHSELNMSSLELGDSALYFCASSPPAAEHRDTQYFGPGTRLTVL.